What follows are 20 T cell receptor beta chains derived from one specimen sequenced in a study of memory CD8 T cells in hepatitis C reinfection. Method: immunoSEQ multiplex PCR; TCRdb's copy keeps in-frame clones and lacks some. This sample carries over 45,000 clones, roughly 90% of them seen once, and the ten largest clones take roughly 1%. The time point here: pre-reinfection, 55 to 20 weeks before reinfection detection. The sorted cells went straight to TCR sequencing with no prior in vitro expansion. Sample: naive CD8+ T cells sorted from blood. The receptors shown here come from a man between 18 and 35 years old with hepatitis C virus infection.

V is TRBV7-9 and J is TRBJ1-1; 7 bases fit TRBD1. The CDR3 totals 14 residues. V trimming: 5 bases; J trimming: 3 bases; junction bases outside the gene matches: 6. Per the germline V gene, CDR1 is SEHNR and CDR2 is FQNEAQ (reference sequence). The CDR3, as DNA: TGTGCCAGCAGCCTGACAGGGATGGACACTGAAGCTTTCTTT. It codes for CASSLTGMDTEAFF.

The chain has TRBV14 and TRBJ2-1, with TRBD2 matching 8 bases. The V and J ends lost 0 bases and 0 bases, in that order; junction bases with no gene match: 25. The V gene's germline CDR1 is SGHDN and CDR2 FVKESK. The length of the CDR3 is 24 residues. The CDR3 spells CASSQDPHPQRGGGPLSSYNEQFF. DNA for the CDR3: TGTGCCAGCAGCCAAGATCCACACCCACAACGGGGGGGCGGCCCCCTTAGCTCCTACAATGAGCAGTTCTTC.

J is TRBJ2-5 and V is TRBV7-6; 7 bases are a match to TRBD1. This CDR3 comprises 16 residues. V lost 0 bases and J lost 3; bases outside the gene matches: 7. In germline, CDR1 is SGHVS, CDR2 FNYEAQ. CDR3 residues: CASSLAQETGKETQYF. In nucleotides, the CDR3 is TGTGCCAGCAGCTTAGCGCAGGAGACAGGGAAAGAGACCCAGTACTTC.

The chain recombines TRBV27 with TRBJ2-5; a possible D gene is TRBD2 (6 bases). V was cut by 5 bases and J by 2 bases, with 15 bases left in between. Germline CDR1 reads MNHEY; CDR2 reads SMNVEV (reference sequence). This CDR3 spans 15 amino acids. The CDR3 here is CASSQRLGKQETQYF. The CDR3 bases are TGTGCCAGCAGTCAAAGACTAGGGAAACAAGAGACCCAGTACTTC.

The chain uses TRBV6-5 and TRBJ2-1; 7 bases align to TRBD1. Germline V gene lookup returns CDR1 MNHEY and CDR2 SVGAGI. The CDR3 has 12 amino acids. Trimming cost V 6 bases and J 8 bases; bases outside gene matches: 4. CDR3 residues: CASSPTGDEQFF. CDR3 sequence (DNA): TGTGCCAGCAGCCCCACAGGGGATGAGCAGTTCTTC.

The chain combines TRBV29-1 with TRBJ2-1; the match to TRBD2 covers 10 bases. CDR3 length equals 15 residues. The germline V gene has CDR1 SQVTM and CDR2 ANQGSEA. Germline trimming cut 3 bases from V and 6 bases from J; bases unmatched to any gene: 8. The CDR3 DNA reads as TGCAGCGTTGATAGGCTAGCGGGAGCCGGCAATGAGCAGTTCTTC. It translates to CSVDRLAGAGNEQFF.

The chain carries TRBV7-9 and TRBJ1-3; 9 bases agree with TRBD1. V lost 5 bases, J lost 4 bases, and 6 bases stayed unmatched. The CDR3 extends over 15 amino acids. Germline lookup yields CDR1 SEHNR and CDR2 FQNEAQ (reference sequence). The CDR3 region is CASSHNRGRGNTIYF. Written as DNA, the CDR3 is TGTGCCAGCAGCCATAACAGGGGGCGAGGAAACACCATATATTTT.

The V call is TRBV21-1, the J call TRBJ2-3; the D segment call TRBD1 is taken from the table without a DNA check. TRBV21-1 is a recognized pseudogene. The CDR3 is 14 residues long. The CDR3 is CASSWTDDTDTQYF. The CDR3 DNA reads TGTGCCAGCAGCTGGACAGACGACACAGATACGCAGTATTTT.

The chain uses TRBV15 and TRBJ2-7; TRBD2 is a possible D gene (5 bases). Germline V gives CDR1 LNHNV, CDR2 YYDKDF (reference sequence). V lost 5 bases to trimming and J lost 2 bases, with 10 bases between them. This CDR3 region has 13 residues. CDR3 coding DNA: TGTGCCACCAGCGGAGGACTTACCTACGAGCAGTACGTC. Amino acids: CATSGGLTYEQYV.

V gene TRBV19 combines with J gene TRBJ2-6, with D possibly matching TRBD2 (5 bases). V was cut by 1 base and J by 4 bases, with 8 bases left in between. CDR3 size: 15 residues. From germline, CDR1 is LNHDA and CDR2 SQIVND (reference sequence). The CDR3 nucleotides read TGTGCCAGTAGTATAGCCGGGGTCGGGGCCAACGTCCTGACTTTC. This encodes CASSIAGVGANVLTF.

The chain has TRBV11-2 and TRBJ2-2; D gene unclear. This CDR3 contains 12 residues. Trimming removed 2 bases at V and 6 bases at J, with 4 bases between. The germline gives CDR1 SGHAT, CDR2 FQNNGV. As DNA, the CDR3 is TGTGCCAGCAGCTTAATCTCCGGGGAGCTGTTTTTT. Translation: CASSLISGELFF.

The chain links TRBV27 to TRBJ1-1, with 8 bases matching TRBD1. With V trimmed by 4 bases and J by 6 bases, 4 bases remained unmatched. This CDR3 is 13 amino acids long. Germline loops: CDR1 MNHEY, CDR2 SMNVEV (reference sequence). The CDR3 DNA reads TGTGCCAGCAGTTCCTGGGACAGGCCTGAAGCTTTCTTT. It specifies CASSSWDRPEAFF.

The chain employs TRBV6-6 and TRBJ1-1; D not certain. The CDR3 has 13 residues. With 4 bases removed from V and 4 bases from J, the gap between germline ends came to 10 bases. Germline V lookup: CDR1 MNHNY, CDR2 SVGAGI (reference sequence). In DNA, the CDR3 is TGTGCCAGCAGTTTCGGGGAGGGCACTGAAGCTTTCTTT. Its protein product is CASSFGEGTEAFF.

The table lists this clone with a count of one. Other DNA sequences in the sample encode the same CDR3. The CDR3: CASSGQNNSPLHF. The DNA for the CDR3 is TGTGCCAGTAGCGGACAAAATAATTCACCCCTCCACTTT. This chain links TRBV19 with TRBJ1-6; possibly TRBD1 for D (5 bases). Germline values: CDR1 LNHDA, CDR2 SQIVND (reference sequence). This CDR3 has 13 residues. Trimming took 6 bases from V and 5 from J, leaving 8 bases between them.

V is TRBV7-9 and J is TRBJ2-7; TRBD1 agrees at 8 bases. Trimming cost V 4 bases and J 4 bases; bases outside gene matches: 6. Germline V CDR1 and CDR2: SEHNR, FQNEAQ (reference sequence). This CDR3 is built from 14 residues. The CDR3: CASSSPTGDYEQYF. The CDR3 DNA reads TGTGCCAGCAGCTCACCGACAGGGGATTACGAGCAGTACTTC.

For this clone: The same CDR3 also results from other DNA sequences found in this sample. The CDR3 here is CASSLGDTEAFF. The CDR3 region has the DNA TGTGCCAGCAGCTTGGGCGACACTGAAGCTTTCTTT. V is TRBV5-6 and J is TRBJ1-1, with D unresolved. The V end was cut by 0 bases, the J end by 3 bases, with 3 bases between. Germline loops: CDR1 SGHDT, CDR2 YYEEEE. The CDR3 contains 12 residues.

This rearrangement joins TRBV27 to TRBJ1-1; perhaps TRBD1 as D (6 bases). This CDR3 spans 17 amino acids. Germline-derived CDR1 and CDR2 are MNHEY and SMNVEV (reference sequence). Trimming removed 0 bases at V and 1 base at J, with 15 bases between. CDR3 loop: CASSLSYGGLRNTEAFF. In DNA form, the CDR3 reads TGTGCCAGCAGTTTATCTTACGGGGGGCTGAGGAACACTGAAGCTTTCTTT.

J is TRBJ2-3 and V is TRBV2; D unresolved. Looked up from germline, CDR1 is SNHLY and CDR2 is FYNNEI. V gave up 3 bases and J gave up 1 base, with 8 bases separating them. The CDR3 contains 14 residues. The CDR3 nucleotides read TGTGCCAGCAGTGATCTGGCCGGCACAGATACGCAGTATTTT. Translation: CASSDLAGTDTQYF.

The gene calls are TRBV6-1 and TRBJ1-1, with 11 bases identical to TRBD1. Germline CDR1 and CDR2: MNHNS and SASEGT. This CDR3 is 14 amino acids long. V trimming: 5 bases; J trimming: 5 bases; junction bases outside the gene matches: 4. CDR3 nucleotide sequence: TGTGCCAGCAGTAGGGACAGGGGGGGAACTGAAGCTTTCTTT. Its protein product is CASSRDRGGTEAFF.

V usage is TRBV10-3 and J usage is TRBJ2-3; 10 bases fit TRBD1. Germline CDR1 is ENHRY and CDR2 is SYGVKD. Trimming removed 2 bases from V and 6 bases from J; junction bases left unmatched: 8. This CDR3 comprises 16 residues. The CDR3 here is CAISEEGTGVGDTQYF. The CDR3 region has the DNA TGTGCCATCAGTGAGGAAGGGACAGGGGTGGGGGATACGCAGTATTTT.